This T cell receptor (beta chain) was found in a study of OX40 agonist ivuxolimab in advanced cancers. The study, taken as a whole, reports: In the expanded peripheral T cells, antigen specificity was never determined. By week 6 at 0.1 to 3.0 mg/kg, blood CD4+ and CD8+ T cells had expanded clonally. Clonal expansion was among the lowest in partial responders at 0.1-3.0 mg/kg, especially CD8+.

Systemic immunosuppression or autoimmune disease history was grounds to exclude patients. With respect to this clone: Its antigen is still unknown.

TCRdb's table, derived via immunoSEQ multiplex PCR, lists solely in-frame clones and lacks some. The sample yields fewer than 90,000 clones, roughly nine tenths seen once. Trimming cost V 5 bases and J 11 bases; bases outside gene matches: 15. Germline values: CDR1 LNHDA, CDR2 SQIVND (reference sequence). The CDR3 is 16 residues long. The chain recombines TRBV19 with TRBJ2-2; 9 nucleotides align to TRBD1. This specimen consisted of CD4+ or CD8+ T cells sorted from blood, obtained in a trial of the OX40 agonist ivuxolimab. The receptor comes from an adult with an advanced solid tumor such as melanoma, head and neck, liver or kidney cancer. Here the CDR3 reads CASSVPGQGDRRELFF. For the CDR3, the DNA is TGTGCCAGTAGTGTTCCGGGACAGGGTGATCGGAGAGAGCTGTTTTTT.